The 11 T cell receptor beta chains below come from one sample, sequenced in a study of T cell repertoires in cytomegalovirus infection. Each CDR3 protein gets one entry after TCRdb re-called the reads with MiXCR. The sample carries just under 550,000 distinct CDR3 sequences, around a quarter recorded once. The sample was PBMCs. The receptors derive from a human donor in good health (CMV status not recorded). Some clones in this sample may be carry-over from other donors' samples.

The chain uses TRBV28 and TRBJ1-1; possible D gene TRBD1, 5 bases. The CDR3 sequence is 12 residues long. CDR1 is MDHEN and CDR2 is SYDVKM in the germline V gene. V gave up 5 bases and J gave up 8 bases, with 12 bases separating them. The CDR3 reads CASSENTGEAFF. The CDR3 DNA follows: TGTGCCAGCAGTGAGAACACAGGAGAAGCTTTCTTT.

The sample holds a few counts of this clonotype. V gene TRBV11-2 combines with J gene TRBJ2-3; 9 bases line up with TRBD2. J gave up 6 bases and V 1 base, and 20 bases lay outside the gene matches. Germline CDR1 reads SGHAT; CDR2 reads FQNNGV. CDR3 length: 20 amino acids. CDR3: CASSLGRQKTSGYQADTQYF. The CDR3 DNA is TGTGCCAGCAGCTTAGGGAGGCAGAAGACTAGCGGTTACCAGGCGGATACGCAGTATTTT.

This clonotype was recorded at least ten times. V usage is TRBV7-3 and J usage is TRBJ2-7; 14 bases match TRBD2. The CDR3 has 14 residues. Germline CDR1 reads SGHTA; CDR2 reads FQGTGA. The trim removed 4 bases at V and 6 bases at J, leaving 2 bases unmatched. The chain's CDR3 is CASSSGLAGAEQYF. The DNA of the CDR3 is TGTGCCAGCAGCTCGGGACTAGCGGGAGCCGAGCAGTACTTC.

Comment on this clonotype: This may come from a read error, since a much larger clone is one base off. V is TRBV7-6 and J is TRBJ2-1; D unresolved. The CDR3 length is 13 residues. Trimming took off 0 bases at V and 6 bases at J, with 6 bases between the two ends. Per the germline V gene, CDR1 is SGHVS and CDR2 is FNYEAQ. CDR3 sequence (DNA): TGTGCCAGCAGCTTAGCCGTGACCAATGAGCAGTTCTTC. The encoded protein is CASSLAVTNEQFF.

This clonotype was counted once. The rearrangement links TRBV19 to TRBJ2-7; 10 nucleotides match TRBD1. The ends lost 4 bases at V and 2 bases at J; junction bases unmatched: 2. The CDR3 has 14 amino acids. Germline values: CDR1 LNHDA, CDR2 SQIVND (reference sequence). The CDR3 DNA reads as TGTGCCAGTAGTAAGACAGGGGGCACCTACGAGCAGTACGTC. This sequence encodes CASSKTGGTYEQYV.

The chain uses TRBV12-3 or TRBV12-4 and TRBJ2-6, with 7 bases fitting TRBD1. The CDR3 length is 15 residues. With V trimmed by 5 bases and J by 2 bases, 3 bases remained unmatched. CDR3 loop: CASSPQGTGANVLTF. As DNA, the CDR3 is TGTGCCAGCAGTCCACAGGGGACTGGGGCCAACGTCCTGACTTTC.

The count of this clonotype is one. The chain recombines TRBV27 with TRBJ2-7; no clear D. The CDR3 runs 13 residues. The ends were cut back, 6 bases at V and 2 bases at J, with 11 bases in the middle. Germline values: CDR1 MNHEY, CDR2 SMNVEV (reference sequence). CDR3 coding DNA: TGTGCCAGCAGAGATTGCCAAGCCTACGAGCAGTACGTC. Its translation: CASRDCQAYEQYV.

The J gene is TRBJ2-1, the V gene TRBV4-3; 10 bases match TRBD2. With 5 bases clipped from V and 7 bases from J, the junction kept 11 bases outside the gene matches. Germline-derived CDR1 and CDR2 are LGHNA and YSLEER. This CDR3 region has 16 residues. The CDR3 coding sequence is TGCGCCAGCAGCACCCGGACTAGCGGTTTGAGGAATGAGCAGTTCTTC. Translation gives CASSTRTSGLRNEQFF.

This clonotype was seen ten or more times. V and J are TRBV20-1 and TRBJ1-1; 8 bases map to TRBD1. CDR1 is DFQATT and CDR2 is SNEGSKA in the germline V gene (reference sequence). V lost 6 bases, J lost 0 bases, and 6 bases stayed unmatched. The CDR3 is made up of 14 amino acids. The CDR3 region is CSARRTGLNTEAFF. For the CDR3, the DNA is TGCAGTGCCAGACGGACAGGGCTGAACACTGAAGCTTTCTTT.

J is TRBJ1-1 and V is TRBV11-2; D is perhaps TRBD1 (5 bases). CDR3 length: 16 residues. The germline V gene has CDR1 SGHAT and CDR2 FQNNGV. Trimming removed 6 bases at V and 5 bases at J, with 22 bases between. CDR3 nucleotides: TGTGCCAGCAGTCACCCGTGGGGGGTAACCGCAACTGAAGCTTTCTTT. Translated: CASSHPWGVTATEAFF.

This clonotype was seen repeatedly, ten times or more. DNA of the CDR3: TGTGCCAGCAGCTTAGAGGTAGCTCGGAGCTCCTACAATGAGCAGTTCTTC. Amino acids: CASSLEVARSSYNEQFF. This chain uses TRBV7-6 with TRBJ2-1; D is unresolved. Germline values: CDR1 SGHVS, CDR2 FNYEAQ. V was clipped by 1 base and J by 0 bases, with 13 bases between them. This CDR3 has 17 residues. The whole variable domain, remainder taken from reference TRBV7-6 and TRBJ2-1, is GAGVSQSPRYKVTKRGQDVALRCDPISGHVSLYWYRQALGQGPEFLTYFNYEAQQDKSGLPNDRFSAERPEGSISTLTIQRTEQRDSAMYRCASSLEVARSSYNEQFFGPGTRLTVL.